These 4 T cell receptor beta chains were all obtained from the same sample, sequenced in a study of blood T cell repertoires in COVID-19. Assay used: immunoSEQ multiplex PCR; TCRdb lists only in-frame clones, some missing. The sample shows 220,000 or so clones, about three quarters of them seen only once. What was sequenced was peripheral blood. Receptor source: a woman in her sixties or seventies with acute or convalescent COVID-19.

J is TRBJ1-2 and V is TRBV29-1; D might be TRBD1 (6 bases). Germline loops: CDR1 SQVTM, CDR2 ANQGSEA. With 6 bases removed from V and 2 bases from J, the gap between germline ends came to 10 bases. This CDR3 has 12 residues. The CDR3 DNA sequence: TGCAGCGTCCAACAGGGCAACTATGGCTACACCTTC. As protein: CSVQQGNYGYTF.

CDR3 in amino acids: CASSIDGSNIEQYF. The CDR3 nucleotides read TGTGCCAGTAGTATAGACGGGTCGAATATCGAGCAGTACTTC. This sequence joins TRBV19 and TRBJ2-7, with no clear D. The V gene lost 0 bases and the J gene lost 6 bases, with 12 bases spanning the gap. CDR3 length: 14 amino acids. In germline, CDR1 is LNHDA, CDR2 SQIVND (reference sequence).

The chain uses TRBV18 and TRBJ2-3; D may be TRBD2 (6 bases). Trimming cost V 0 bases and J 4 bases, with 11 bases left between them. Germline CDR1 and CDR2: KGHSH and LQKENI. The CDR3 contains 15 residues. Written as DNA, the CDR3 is TGTGCCAGCTCACCACCGGCCCCGGGGGCAGATACGCAGTATTTT. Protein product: CASSPPAPGADTQYF.

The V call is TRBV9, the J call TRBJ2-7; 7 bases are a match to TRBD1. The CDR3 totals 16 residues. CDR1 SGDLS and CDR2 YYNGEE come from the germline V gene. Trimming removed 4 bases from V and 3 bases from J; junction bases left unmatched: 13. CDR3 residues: CASSPSPGQKNYEQYF. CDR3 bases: TGTGCCAGCAGCCCTTCGCCGGGACAGAAAAACTACGAGCAGTACTTC.